The 21 T cell receptor beta chains listed next were all sequenced from one sample in a study of CD8 T cells in ankylosing spondylitis. Using its own MiXCR run on the 5' RACE reads, TCRdb lists one record per CDR3 protein. The sample consists of about 150,000 distinct CDR3 sequences, around a third of them appearing once. Sample: synovial fluid, either unsorted or a sorted T cell fraction (not recorded which). These TCRs come from a male donor with ankylosing spondylitis.

At least ten counts were recorded for this clonotype. The rearrangement joins TRBV7-2 to TRBJ2-3; TRBD2 matches 7 bases. This CDR3 comprises 15 residues. Germline loops: CDR1 SGHTA, CDR2 FQGNSA. Trimming took 3 bases from V and 1 from J; bases not matched to a gene: 4. The CDR3 coding sequence is TGTGCCAGCAGCTTGCGGGGAGGGGGCACAGATACGCAGTATTTT. Translation gives CASSLRGGGTDTQYF.

This clonotype was counted ten times or more. The genes are TRBV6-1 and TRBJ2-2, with D perhaps matching TRBD1 or TRBD2 (6 bases each). Trimming took 7 bases from V and 4 from J, leaving 22 bases between them. Germline loops: CDR1 MNHNS, CDR2 SASEGT. This CDR3 has 17 amino acids. CDR3 nucleotides: TGTGCCAGCACCCCCCGGCCGGGGGCGCGGGGCACCGGGGAGCTGTTTTTT. This encodes CASTPRPGARGTGELFF.

This clonotype was seen at least ten times. This rearrangement joins TRBV12-3 or TRBV12-4 to TRBJ2-7; 8 bases are a match to TRBD1. This CDR3 has 16 amino acids. V shed 6 bases, J shed 3 bases, and the junction held 13 bases outside the gene matches. As DNA, the CDR3 is TGTGCCAGCAGCGATTCCGGGACAGGCGCGCACTACGAGCAGTACTTC. Protein sequence: CASSDSGTGAHYEQYF.

This clonotype was picked up a small number of times. The V gene is TRBV2, the J gene TRBJ1-6; 9 positions agree with TRBD1. Germline V lookup: CDR1 SNHLY, CDR2 FYNNEI. This CDR3 spans 14 amino acids. V shed 6 bases and J 6 bases; nucleotides not matched to a gene: 3. The CDR3 coding sequence is TGTGCCAGCAGGACAGGGGGTGTTAATTCACCCCTCCACTTT. Its translation is CASRTGGVNSPLHF.

This clonotype was seen only a few times. This sequence joins TRBV12-3 or TRBV12-4 and TRBJ2-4; weak D call: TRBD2 (5 bases). Trimming stripped 2 bases from V and 5 bases from J, with 10 bases between. This CDR3 is built from 14 residues. This CDR3 reads CASSLTGIENIQYF. CDR3 nucleotide sequence: TGTGCCAGCAGTTTAACGGGGATCGAAAACATTCAGTACTTC.

The table lists this clonotype with a few counts. The chain links TRBV3-1 to TRBJ1-5; D unclear. Trimming cost V 1 base and J 7 bases, with 14 bases left between them. Germline V gives CDR1 LGHDT, CDR2 YNNKEL (reference sequence). The CDR3 has 15 residues. CDR3 in DNA: TGTGCCAGCAGCCAAGGGTGGGTCGAACGGCAGCCCCAGCATTTT. Translated: CASSQGWVERQPQHF. The full variable domain, rest sourced from reference TRBV3-1 and TRBJ1-5, is DTAVSQTPKYLVTQMGNDKSIKCEQNLGHDTMYWYKQDSKKFLKIMFSYNNKELIINETVPNRFSPKSPDKAHLNLHINSLELGDSAVYFCASSQGWVERQPQHFGDGTRLSIL.

CDR3 amino acids: CASSERGEPQHF. CDR3 DNA sequence: TGTGCCAGCAGTGAAAGGGGGGAGCCCCAGCATTTT. This chain joins TRBV6-1 and TRBJ1-5; a weak D match, TRBD1 (6 bases). Trimming stripped 2 bases from V and 8 bases from J, with 7 bases between. In germline, CDR1 is MNHNS, CDR2 SASEGT. This CDR3 comprises 12 residues.

This clonotype was found a few times. The rearrangement links TRBV12-3 or TRBV12-4 to TRBJ1-3; possibly TRBD1 for D (5 bases). The CDR3 spans 14 residues. Trimming pared 3 bases from V and 2 bases from J, leaving 8 bases between. CDR3 region: CASSFGGTGNTIYF. The CDR3 DNA reads as TGTGCCAGCAGTTTCGGGGGGACTGGAAACACCATATATTTT.

This chain links TRBV12-3 or TRBV12-4 with TRBJ1-3, with 7 positions matching TRBD1. Losses at the gene ends were 7 bases for V and 0 bases for J; bases not matched to a gene: 15. This CDR3 has 18 amino acids. CDR3 coding DNA: TGTGCCAGCACCCGACCCTTGACAGGGAAGAGCTCTGGAAACACCATATATTTT. It yields the protein CASTRPLTGKSSGNTIYF.

A word on this clonotype: At one end the junction does not follow the germline gene, possibly because of a read error. V is TRBV5-6 and J is TRBJ2-7, with 10 bases that match TRBD2. Germline loops: CDR1 SGHDT, CDR2 YYEEEE. CDR3 length: 15 amino acids. CDR3 in DNA: TGTGCCAGCAGCTTGAGCGGTAGCGGGAGGCTGAGGGTGAACTTC. This gives the protein CASSLSGSGRLRVNF.

This clonotype was recorded at least ten times. This chain links TRBV20-1 with TRBJ2-1; 7 bases agree with TRBD2. CDR3 size: 14 residues. J gave up 1 base and V 5 bases, and 5 bases lay outside the gene matches. Germline V gene lookup returns CDR1 DFQATT and CDR2 SNEGSKA (reference sequence). The CDR3 bases are TGCAGTGCTGGCGGCGGGAGTTCCTACAATGAGCAGTTCTTC. It yields the protein CSAGGGSSYNEQFF.

The rearrangement uses TRBV12-3 or TRBV12-4 and TRBJ2-1; D ambiguous. The CDR3 is made up of 14 amino acids. The V end lost 1 base, the J end lost 8 bases, and 12 bases lay between the germline ends. CDR3 DNA: TGTGCCAGCAGTTTAGACCGGTCCCTATATGAGCAGTTCTTC. Protein sequence: CASSLDRSLYEQFF.

This rearrangement joins TRBV6-5 to TRBJ1-5, with D perhaps matching TRBD1 (6 bases). This CDR3 is built from 14 residues. Germline CDR1 reads MNHEY; CDR2 reads SVGAGI. Between the trimmed V and J ends, which lost 5 bases and 5 bases, there was a span of 13 bases. DNA of the CDR3: TGTGCCAGCAGTAACGGACAGACTTATCAGCCCCAGCATTTT. Protein sequence: CASSNGQTYQPQHF.

V is TRBV11-2 and J is TRBJ1-1; maybe TRBD1 (6 bases). V was trimmed by 1 base and J by 10 bases, leaving 13 bases between them. Per the germline V gene, CDR1 is SGHAT and CDR2 is FQNNGV. The CDR3 length is 13 residues. CDR3 amino acids: CASSLAGGHRAFF. DNA of the CDR3: TGTGCCAGCAGCTTAGCCGGGGGGCACCGAGCTTTCTTT.

The chain couples TRBV30 to TRBJ2-5; D is perhaps TRBD1 (6 bases). Deletions cut 0 bases from V and 6 bases from J, with 11 bases between. Germline CDR1 GTSNPN, CDR2 SVGIG (reference sequence). CDR3 size: 13 residues. The CDR3 DNA sequence: TGTGCCTGGAGTGTATGGGGGCAACAGACCCAGTACTTC. Translating gives CAWSVWGQQTQYF. The full variable domain, completed using reference TRBV30 and TRBJ2-5, is SQTIHQWPATLVQPVGSPLSLECTVEGTSNPNLYWYRQAAGRGLQLLFYSVGIGQISSEVPQNLSASRPQDRQFILSSKKLLLSDSGFYLCAWSVWGQQTQYFGPGTRLLVL.

The V and J genes are TRBV5-6 and TRBJ1-2; the match to TRBD1 covers 7 bases. This CDR3 spans 16 amino acids. Germline V CDR1 and CDR2: SGHDT, YYEEEE. The trim removed 4 bases at V and 5 bases at J, leaving 14 bases unmatched. The DNA for the CDR3 is TGTGCCAGCAGCACCTGGAGGGCAACAGGGGTTTATGGCTACACCTTC. The encoded protein is CASSTWRATGVYGYTF.

The chain has TRBV20-1 and TRBJ1-5; tentatively, D is TRBD1 (6 bases). The V gene lost 0 bases and the J gene lost 4 bases, with 10 bases spanning the gap. Germline CDR1 reads DFQATT; CDR2 reads SNEGSKA (reference sequence). The CDR3 sequence is 14 residues long. CDR3 region: CSARDTGRNQPQHF. Written as DNA, the CDR3 is TGCAGTGCTAGAGACACAGGGAGAAATCAGCCCCAGCATTTT.

J is TRBJ1-1 and V is TRBV5-1; 11 nucleotides match TRBD1. J gave up 5 bases and V 4 bases, and 4 bases lay outside the gene matches. There are 14 residues in the CDR3. Germline V gene data show CDR1 as SGHRS and CDR2 as YFSETQ. CDR3 nucleotide sequence: TGCGCCAGCAGCGGGGGACAGGGGGAGACTGAAGCTTTCTTT. It is translated as CASSGGQGETEAFF.

The chain employs TRBV4-3 and TRBJ2-3; 11 bases match TRBD2. Losses at the gene ends were 9 bases for V and 2 bases for J; bases not matched to a gene: 13. Germline CDR1 and CDR2: LGHNA and YSLEER. The length of the CDR3 is 17 residues. CDR3 protein: CASALGVAGGNTDTQYF. DNA for the CDR3: TGCGCCAGTGCCTTAGGGGTAGCGGGAGGGAACACAGATACGCAGTATTTT.

This clonotype was recorded many times. The chain recombines TRBV12-3 or TRBV12-4 with TRBJ1-3; TRBD1 might be the D (6 bases). This CDR3 region has 15 residues. V was pared by 5 bases and J by 1 base, with 12 bases between. The CDR3 DNA follows: TGTGCCAGCAGTCTCGGACAGTTTTCTGGAAACACCATATATTTT. Amino acids: CASSLGQFSGNTIYF.

In the case of this clonotype: A read error may explain this, as a much larger clone is one base away. CDR3 loop: CAGSFGTINYEQYF. The CDR3 DNA sequence: TGTGCCGGCAGTTTTGGCACGATTAACTACGAGCAGTACTTC. The rearrangement joins TRBV28 to TRBJ2-7; no reliable D call. The CDR3 sequence is 14 residues long. In germline, CDR1 is MDHEN, CDR2 SYDVKM.